Listed below are T cell receptor beta chains from one sample, sequenced in a study of blood T cell repertoires in COVID-19. TCRdb's table, derived via immunoSEQ multiplex PCR, lists solely in-frame clones and lacks some. The profile covers around 100,000 clones, with roughly four fifths appearing a single time and around 20% taken by the ten largest. The sequencing sample was made of peripheral blood. The source of these receptors is a man in his 70s with active or convalescent COVID-19. The CDR3 runs from the conserved cysteine through the conserved F or W. Size is omitted from some rows. Given values are once, few, many or a class for expanded clones.

>TRBV7-2|TRBJ2-1|NA
CASGIQGLSYNEQFF
>TRBV2|TRBJ1-4|NA
CASSESQGNEKLFF
>TRBV7-6|TRBJ1-3|NA
CASSPLSGNTIYF
>TRBV5-4|TRBJ1-2|few
CASSSGQNYGYTF
>TRBV2|TRBJ1-5|NA
CASSENGREGPQHF
>TRBV6-5|TRBJ2-1|NA
CASSYWGLARGEQFF
>TRBV18|TRBJ1-1|NA
CASSPSEVASTPEAFF
>TRBV18|TRBJ2-1|NA
CASSRLDSLSYNEQFF
>TRBV6-4|TRBJ1-6|NA
CASSCGSPLHF
>TRBV11-1|TRBJ2-1|medium-sized
CASSLVTGGSYNEQFF
>TRBV6-6|TRBJ1-1|NA
CASRRLQGAYTEAFF
>TRBV5-1|TRBJ2-1|NA
CASSPGHYNEQFF
>TRBV6-4|TRBJ1-6|few
CASSDSGVSPLHF
>TRBV10-2|TRBJ1-1|few
CASGDRGTEAFF
>TRBV5-1|TRBJ1-6|NA
CASSVGAGGLSPLHF
>TRBV10-3|TRBJ2-3|few
CAISTATGTSGSIDTQYF
>TRBV5-1|TRBJ2-3|NA
CASSPGTSGRTDTQYF
>TRBV10-3|TRBJ1-2|few
CAISSGKTGERSYGYTF
>TRBV9|TRBJ2-6|NA
CASSEVGLPSGANVLTF
>TRBV9|TRBJ1-1|NA
CASSPPGGGNTEAFF
>TRBV3-1/TRBV3-2|TRBJ2-7|NA
CASSQTHEQYF
>TRBV13|TRBJ1-6|NA
CASSSRTGGANRDSPLHF
>TRBV5-1|TRBJ2-6|NA
CASSLRLAEAGANVLTF
>TRBV9|TRBJ1-1|NA
CASSSHPGQGVQNEAFF
>TRBV11-2|TRBJ2-1|NA
CASSSLGGASYNEQFF
>TRBV5-1|TRBJ1-2|NA
CASRPDRDYGYTF
>TRBV5-1|TRBJ1-4|NA
CASSFTRGSNDEKLFF
>TRBV7-2|TRBJ2-7|NA
CASSPPNYEQYF